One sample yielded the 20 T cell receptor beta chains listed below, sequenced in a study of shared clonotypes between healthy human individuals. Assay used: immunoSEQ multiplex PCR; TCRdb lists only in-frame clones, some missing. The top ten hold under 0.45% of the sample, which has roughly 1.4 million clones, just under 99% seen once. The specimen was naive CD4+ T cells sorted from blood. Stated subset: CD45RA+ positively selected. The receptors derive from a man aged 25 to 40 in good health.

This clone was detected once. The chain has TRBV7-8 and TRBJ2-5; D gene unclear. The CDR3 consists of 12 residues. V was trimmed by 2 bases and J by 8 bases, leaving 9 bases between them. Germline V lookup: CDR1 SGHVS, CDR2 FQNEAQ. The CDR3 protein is CASSLSVGTQYF. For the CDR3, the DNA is TGTGCCAGCAGCTTAAGCGTTGGTACCCAGTACTTC.

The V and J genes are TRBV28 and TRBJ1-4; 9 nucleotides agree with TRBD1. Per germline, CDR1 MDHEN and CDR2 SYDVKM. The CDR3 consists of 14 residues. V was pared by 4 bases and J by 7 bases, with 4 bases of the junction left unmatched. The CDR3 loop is CASSWGQGGEKLFF. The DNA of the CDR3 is TGTGCCAGCAGTTGGGGACAGGGAGGTGAAAAACTGTTTTTT. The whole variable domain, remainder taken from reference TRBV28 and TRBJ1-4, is DVKVTQSSRYLVKRTGEKVFLECVQDMDHENMFWYRQDPGLGLRLIYFSYDVKMKEKGDIPEGYSVSREKKERFSLILESASTNQTSMYLCASSWGQGGEKLFFGSGTQLSVL.

CDR3: CASRKRGSSYNEQFF. The CDR3 nucleotides are TGTGCCAGCAGAAAGCGGGGGTCCTCCTACAATGAGCAGTTCTTC. The J gene is TRBJ2-1, the V gene TRBV5-6; 8 positions match TRBD2. CDR1 is SGHDT and CDR2 is YYEEEE in the germline V gene. The CDR3 runs to 15 residues. After removal of 5 bases from V and 0 bases from J, the junction contained 4 bases not matched to a gene.

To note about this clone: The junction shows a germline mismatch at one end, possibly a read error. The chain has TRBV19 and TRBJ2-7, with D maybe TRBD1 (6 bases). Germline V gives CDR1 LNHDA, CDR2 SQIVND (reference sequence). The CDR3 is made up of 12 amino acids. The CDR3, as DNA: TGTGCCAGTAGTAAAACGACAGGAGCCTCCGTCTTC. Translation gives CASSKTTGASVF. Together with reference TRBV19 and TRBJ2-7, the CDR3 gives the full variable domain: DGGITQSPKYLFRKEGQNVTLSCEQNLNHDAMYWYRQDPGQGLRLIYYSQIVNDFQKGDIAEGYSVSREKKESFPLTVTSAQKNPTAFYLCASSKTTGASVFGPGTRLTVT.

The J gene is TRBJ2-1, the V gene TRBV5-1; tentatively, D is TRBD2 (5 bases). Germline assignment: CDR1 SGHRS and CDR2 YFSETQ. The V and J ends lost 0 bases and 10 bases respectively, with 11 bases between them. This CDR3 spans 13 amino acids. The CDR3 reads CASSLERRIEQFF. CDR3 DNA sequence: TGCGCCAGCAGCTTGGAGCGGAGAATAGAGCAGTTCTTC.

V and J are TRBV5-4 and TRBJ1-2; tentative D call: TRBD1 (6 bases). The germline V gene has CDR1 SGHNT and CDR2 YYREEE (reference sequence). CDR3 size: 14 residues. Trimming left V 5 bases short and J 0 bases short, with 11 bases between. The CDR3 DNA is TGTGCCAGCAGAGGGAGACAGGCTAACTATGGCTACACCTTC. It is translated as CASRGRQANYGYTF. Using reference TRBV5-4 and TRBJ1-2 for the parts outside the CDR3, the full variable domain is ETGVTQSPTHLIKTRGQQVTLRCSSQSGHNTVSWYQQALGQGPQFIFQYYREEENGRGNFPPRFSGLQFPNYSSELNVNALELDDSALYLCASRGRQANYGYTFGSGTRLTVV.

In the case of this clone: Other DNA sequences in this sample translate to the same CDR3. CDR3 sequence: CASSPQYQETQYF. Here the CDR3 DNA reads TGTGCCAGCTCACCACAGTACCAAGAGACCCAGTACTTC. The J gene is TRBJ2-5, the V gene TRBV18, with D unclear. Germline lookup yields CDR1 KGHSH and CDR2 LQKENI. The CDR3 spans 13 residues. V lost 1 base to trimming and J lost 0 bases, with 3 bases between them.

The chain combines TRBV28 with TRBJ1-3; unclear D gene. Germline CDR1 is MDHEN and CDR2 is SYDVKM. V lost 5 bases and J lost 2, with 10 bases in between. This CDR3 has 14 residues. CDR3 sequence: CASSPGSPGNTIYF. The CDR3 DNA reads TGTGCCAGCAGTCCAGGATCCCCTGGAAACACCATATATTTT.

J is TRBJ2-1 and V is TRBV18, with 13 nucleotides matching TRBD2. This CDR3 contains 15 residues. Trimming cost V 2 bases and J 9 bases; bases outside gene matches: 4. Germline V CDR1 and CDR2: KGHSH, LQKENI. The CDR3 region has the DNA TGTGCCAGCTCACCAACACTAGCGGGAGGGGGTGAGCAGTTCTTC. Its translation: CASSPTLAGGGEQFF. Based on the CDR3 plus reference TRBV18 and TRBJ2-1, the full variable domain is NAGVMQNPRHLVRRRGQEARLRCSPMKGHSHVYWYRQLPEEGLKFMVYLQKENIIDESGMPKERFSAEFPKEGPSILRIQQVVRGDSAAYFCASSPTLAGGGEQFFGPGTRLTVL.

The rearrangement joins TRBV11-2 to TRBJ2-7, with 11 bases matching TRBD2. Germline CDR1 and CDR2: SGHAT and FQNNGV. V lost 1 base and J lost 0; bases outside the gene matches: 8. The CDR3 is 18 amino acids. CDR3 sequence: CASSLVLAGGHRSYEQYF. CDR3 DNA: TGTGCCAGCAGCTTAGTTTTAGCGGGAGGGCACCGCTCCTACGAGCAGTACTTC.

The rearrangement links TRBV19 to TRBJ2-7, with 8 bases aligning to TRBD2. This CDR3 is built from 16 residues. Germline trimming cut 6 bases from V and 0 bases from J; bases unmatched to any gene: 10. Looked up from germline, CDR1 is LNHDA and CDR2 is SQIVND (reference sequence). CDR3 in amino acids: CASSPVGRGNSYEQYF. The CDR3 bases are TGTGCCAGTAGCCCCGTCGGGAGGGGGAACTCCTACGAGCAGTACTTC.

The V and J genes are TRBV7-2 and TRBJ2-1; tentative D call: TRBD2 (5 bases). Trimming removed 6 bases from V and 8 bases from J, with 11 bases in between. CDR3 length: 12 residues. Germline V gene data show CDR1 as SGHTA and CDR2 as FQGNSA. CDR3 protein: CASRLSGYEQFF. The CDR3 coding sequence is TGTGCCAGCAGATTGAGCGGATATGAGCAGTTCTTC.

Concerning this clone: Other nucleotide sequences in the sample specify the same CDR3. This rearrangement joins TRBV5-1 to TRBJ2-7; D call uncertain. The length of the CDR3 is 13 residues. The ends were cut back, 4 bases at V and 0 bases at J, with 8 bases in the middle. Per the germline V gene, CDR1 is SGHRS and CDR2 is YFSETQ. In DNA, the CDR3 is TGCGCCAGCAGCAGCCTCAGCTCCTACGAGCAGTACTTC. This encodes CASSSLSSYEQYF.

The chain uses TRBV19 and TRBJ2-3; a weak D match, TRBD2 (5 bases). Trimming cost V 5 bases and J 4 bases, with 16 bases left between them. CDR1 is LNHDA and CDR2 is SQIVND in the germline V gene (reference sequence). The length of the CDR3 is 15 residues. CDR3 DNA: TGTGCCAGTAGTGCGCAATCCGCCGGGGCAGATACGCAGTATTTT. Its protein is CASSAQSAGADTQYF. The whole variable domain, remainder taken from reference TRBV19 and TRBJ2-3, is DGGITQSPKYLFRKEGQNVTLSCEQNLNHDAMYWYRQDPGQGLRLIYYSQIVNDFQKGDIAEGYSVSREKKESFPLTVTSAQKNPTAFYLCASSAQSAGADTQYFGPGTRLTVL.

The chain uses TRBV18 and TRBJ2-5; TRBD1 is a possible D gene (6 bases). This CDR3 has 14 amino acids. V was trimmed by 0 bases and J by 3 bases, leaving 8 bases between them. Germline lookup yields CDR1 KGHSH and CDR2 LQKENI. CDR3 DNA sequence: TGTGCCAGCTCACCACCTAACAGGGAAGAGACCCAGTACTTC. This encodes CASSPPNREETQYF.

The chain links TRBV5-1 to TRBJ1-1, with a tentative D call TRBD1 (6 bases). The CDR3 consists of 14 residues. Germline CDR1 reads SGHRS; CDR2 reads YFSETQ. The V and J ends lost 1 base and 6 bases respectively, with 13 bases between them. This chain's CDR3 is CASSLNRGLAEAFF. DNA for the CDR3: TGCGCCAGCAGCTTGAATCGGGGGCTCGCTGAAGCTTTCTTT.

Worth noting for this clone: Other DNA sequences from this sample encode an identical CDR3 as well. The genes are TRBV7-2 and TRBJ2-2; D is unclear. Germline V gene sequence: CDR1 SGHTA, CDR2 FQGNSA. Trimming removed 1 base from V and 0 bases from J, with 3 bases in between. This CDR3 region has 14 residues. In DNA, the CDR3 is TGTGCCAGCAGCTTAGTGGCGAACACCGGGGAGCTGTTTTTT. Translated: CASSLVANTGELFF.

For the CDR3, the DNA is TGCGCCAGCAGCTTGGGGGTCACAGGACTCATGAACACTGAAGCTTTCTTT. Encoded protein: CASSLGVTGLMNTEAFF. The rearrangement joins TRBV5-1 to TRBJ1-1, with D tentatively TRBD1 (5 bases). The V gene's germline CDR1 is SGHRS and CDR2 YFSETQ. The CDR3 is 17 residues long. Trimming took off 0 bases at V and 0 bases at J, with 15 bases between the two ends. Full variable domain (outside the CDR3, taken from reference TRBV5-1 and TRBJ1-1): KAGVTQTPRYLIKTRGQQVTLSCSPISGHRSVSWYQQTPGQGLQFLFEYFSETQRNKGNFPGRFSGRQFSNSRSEMNVSTLELGDSALYLCASSLGVTGLMNTEAFFGQGTRLTVV.

Here the CDR3 reads CASSPRGPYEQYF. The CDR3 bases are TGTGCCAGCAGCCCGCGGGGCCCCTACGAGCAGTACTTC. The chain links TRBV11-2 to TRBJ2-7; D is possibly TRBD2 (6 bases). V lost 5 bases, J lost 2 bases, and 10 bases lay in between. The CDR3 loop spans 13 amino acids. Germline loops: CDR1 SGHAT, CDR2 FQNNGV.

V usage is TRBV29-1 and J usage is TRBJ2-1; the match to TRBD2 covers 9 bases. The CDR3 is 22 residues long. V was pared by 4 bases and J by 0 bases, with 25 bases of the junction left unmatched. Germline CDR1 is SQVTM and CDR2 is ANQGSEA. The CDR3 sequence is CSVAGAQKEDPGLATSYNEQFF. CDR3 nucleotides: TGCAGCGTTGCAGGGGCCCAAAAAGAGGACCCGGGACTAGCTACCTCCTACAATGAGCAGTTCTTC.